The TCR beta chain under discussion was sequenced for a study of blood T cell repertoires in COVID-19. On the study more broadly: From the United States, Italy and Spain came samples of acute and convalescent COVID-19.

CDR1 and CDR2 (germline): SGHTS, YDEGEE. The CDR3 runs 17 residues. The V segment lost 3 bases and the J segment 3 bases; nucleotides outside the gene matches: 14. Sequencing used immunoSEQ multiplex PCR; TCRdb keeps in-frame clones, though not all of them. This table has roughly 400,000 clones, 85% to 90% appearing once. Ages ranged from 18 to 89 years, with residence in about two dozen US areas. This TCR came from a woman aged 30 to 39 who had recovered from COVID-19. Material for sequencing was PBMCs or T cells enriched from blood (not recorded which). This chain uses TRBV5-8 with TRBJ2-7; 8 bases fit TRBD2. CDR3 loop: CASSSIQRTSRDYEQYF. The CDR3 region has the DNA TGTGCCAGCAGCTCGATCCAAAGGACTAGCCGGGACTACGAGCAGTACTTC.